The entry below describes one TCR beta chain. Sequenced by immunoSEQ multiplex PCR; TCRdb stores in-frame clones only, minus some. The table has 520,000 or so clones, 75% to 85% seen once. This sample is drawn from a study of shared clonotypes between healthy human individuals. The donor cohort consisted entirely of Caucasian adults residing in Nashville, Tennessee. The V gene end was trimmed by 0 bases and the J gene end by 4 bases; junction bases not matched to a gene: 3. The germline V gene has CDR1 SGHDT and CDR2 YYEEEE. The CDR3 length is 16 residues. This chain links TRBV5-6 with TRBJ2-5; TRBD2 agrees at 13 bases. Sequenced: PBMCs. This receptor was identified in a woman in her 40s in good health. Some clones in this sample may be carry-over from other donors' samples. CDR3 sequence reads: CASSLALAGGGETQYF. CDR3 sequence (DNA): TGTGCCAGCAGCTTGGCACTAGCGGGAGGGGGAGAGACCCAGTACTTC.